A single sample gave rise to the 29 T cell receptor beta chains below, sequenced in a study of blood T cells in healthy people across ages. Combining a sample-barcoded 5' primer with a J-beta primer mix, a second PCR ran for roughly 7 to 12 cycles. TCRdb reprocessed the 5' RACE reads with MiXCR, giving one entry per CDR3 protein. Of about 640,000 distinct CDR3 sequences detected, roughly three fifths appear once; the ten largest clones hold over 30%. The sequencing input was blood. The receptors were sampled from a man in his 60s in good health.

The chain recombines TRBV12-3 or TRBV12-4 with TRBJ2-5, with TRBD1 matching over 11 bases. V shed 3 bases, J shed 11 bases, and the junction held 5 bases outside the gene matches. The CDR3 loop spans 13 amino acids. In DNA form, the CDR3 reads TGTGCCAGCAGTTTCTGGGACAGGGGGGAGCAGTACTTC. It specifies CASSFWDRGEQYF.

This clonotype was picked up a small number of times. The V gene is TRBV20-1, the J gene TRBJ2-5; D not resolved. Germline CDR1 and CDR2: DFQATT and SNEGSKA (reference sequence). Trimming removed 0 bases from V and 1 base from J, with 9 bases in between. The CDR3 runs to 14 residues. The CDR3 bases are TGCAGTGCTAGAGATCTTAGGCCCCAAGAGACCCAGTACTTC. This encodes CSARDLRPQETQYF.

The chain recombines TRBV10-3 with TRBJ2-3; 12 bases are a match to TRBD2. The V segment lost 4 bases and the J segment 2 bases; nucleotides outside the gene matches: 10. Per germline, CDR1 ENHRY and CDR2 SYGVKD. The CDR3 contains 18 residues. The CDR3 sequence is CAISAQGGLAGYTDTQYF. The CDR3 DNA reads TGTGCCATCAGTGCCCAAGGAGGACTAGCGGGGTACACAGATACGCAGTATTTT.

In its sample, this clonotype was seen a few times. CDR3 in amino acids: CASSAYGGGSPLHF. DNA of the CDR3: TGTGCCAGCAGCGCCTACGGGGGTGGTTCACCCCTCCACTTT. The gene calls are TRBV7-2 and TRBJ1-6, with a possible D match to TRBD1 (5 bases). Germline values: CDR1 SGHTA, CDR2 FQGNSA. The CDR3 consists of 14 residues. V lost 5 bases and J 9 bases, leaving 14 bases between the germline ends.

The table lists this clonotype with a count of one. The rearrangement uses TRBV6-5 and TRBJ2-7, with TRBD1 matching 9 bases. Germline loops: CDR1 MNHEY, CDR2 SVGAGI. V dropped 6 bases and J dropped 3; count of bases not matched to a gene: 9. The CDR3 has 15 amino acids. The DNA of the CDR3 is TGTGCCAGCAGGTCCGGGACAGGGAACCACTACGAGCAGTACTTC. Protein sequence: CASRSGTGNHYEQYF.

The DNA for the CDR3 is TGTGCCAGCACGGACAGGGGACTGGAGCAGTTCTTC. Translating gives CASTDRGLEQFF. This chain joins TRBV2 and TRBJ2-1; 9 nucleotides agree with TRBD1. Looked up from germline, CDR1 is SNHLY and CDR2 is FYNNEI. Trimming at V came to 7 bases and at J to 10 bases, leaving 5 bases not matched to a gene. The CDR3 is made up of 12 amino acids. The full variable domain, completed using reference TRBV2 and TRBJ2-1, is EPEVTQTPSHQVTQMGQEVILRCVPISNHLYFYWYRQILGQKVEFLVSFYNNEISEKSEIFDDQFSVERPDGSNFTLKIRSTKLEDSAMYFCASTDRGLEQFFGPGTRLTVL.

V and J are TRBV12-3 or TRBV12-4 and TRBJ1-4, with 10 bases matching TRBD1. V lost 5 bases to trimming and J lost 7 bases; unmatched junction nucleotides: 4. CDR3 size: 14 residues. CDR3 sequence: CASSGTGEGEKLFF. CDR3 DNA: TGTGCCAGCAGTGGGACAGGGGAGGGTGAAAAACTGTTTTTT.

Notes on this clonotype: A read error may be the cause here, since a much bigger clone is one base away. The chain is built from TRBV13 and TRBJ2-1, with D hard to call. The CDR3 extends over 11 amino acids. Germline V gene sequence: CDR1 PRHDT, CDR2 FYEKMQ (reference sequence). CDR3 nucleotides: TGTGCCAGCAGCCCTTACACTGAGCAGTTCTTC. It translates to CASSPYTEQFF.

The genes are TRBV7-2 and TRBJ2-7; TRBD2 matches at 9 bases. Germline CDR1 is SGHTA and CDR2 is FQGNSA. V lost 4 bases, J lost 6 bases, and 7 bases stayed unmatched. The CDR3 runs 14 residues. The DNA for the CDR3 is TGTGCCAGCAGCTCACGGGGAGCGGGGGGCGAGCAGTACTTC. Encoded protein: CASSSRGAGGEQYF.

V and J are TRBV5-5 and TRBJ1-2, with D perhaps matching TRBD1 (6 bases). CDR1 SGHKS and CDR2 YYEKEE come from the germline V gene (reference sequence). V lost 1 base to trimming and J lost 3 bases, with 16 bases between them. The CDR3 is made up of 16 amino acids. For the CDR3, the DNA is TGTGCCAGCAGCTTGCCCGTTTACAGGGTTCACTATGGCTACACCTTC. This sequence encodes CASSLPVYRVHYGYTF.

Here the CDR3 reads CASRLTATGAYNEQFF. The CDR3 DNA sequence: TGTGCCAGCAGACTGACCGCAACTGGCGCCTACAATGAGCAGTTCTTC. The gene calls are TRBV5-6 and TRBJ2-1; D unclear. The germline V gene encodes CDR1 SGHDT and CDR2 YYEEEE. V dropped 5 bases and J dropped 2 bases, with 17 bases sitting between them. The CDR3 runs 16 residues.

The CDR3 sequence: CASSLDRRTQYF. CDR3 coding DNA: TGCGCCAGCAGCCTAGACAGGAGAACGCAGTATTTT. The V and J genes are TRBV10-1 and TRBJ2-3; a weak D match, TRBD1 (6 bases). With 6 bases removed from V and 9 bases from J, the gap between germline ends came to 13 bases. Germline V CDR1 and CDR2: WNHNN, SYGVQD (reference sequence). This CDR3 comprises 12 residues.

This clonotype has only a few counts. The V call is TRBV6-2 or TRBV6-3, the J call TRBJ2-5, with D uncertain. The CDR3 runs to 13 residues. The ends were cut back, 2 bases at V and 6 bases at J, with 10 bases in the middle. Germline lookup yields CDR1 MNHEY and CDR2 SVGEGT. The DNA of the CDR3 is TGTGCCAGCAGTTACCGGGCCAAACAGACCCAGTACTTC. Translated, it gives CASSYRAKQTQYF.

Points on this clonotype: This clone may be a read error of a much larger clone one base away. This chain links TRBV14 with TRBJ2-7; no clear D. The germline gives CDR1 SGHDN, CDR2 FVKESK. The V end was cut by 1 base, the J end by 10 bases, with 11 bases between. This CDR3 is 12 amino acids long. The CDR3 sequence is CASSQGSGSQYF. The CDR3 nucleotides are TGTGCCAGCAGCCAAGGGTCAGGTAGCCAGTACTTC.

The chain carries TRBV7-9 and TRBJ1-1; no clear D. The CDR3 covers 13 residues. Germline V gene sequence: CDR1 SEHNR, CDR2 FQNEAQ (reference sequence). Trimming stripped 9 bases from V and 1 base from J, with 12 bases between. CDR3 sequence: CASNSGTNTEAFF. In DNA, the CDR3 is TGTGCCAGTAACTCCGGCACGAACACTGAAGCTTTCTTT. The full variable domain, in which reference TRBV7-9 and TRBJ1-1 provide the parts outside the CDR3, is DTGVSQNPRHKITKRGQNVTFRCDPISEHNRLYWYRQTLGQGPEFLTYFQNEAQLEKSRLLSDRFSAERPKGSFSTLEIQRTEQGDSAMYLCASNSGTNTEAFFGQGTRLTVV.

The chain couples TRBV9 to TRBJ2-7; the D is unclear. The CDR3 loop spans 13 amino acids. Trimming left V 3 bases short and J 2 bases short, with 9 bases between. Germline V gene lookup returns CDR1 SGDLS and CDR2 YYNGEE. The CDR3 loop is CASSAGPTYEQYF. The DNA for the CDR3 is TGTGCCAGCAGCGCCGGGCCCACCTACGAGCAGTACTTC.

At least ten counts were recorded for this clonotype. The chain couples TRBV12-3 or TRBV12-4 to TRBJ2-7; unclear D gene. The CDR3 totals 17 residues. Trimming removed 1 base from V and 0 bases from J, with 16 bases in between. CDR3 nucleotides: TGTGCCAGCAGTTTAGATTCTGGTGGGCTTAGCTCCTACGAGCAGTACTTC. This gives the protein CASSLDSGGLSSYEQYF.

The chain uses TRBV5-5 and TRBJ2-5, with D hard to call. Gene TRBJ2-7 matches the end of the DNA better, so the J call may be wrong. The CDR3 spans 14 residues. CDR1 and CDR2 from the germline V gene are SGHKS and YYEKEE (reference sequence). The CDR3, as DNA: TGTGCCAGCAGCTTGGTTTTAAGGACCCACGAGCAGTACTTC. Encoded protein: CASSLVLRTHEQYF.

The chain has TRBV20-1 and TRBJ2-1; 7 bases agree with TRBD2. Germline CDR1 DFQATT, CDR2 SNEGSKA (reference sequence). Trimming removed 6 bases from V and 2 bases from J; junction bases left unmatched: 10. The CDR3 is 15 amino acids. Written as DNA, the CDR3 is TGCAGTGCGGCGAGCGGAGCGGGGACCTACAATGAGCAGTTCTTC. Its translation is CSAASGAGTYNEQFF.

This CDR3 is CASSPRSGAFQETQFF. CDR3 in DNA: TGTGCCAGCAGCCCACGGTCGGGAGCCTTCCAAGAGACCCAGTTCTTC. V usage is TRBV7-9 and J usage is TRBJ2-5, with D perhaps matching TRBD2 (6 bases). The J call may be wrong; the DNA end is better matched by TRBJ2-1. Per germline, CDR1 SEHNR and CDR2 FQNEAQ (reference sequence). The CDR3 sequence is 16 residues long.

This CDR3 is CAIGRGELEQYF. The CDR3 DNA reads as TGTGCCATTGGAAGGGGGGAGCTCGAGCAGTACTTC. The chain couples TRBV10-3 to TRBJ2-4; perhaps D is TRBD1 or TRBD2 (6 bases each). The tail of the sequence fits TRBJ2-7 better, so the J call may be wrong. Germline-derived CDR1 and CDR2 are ENHRY and SYGVKD. The CDR3 loop spans 12 amino acids.

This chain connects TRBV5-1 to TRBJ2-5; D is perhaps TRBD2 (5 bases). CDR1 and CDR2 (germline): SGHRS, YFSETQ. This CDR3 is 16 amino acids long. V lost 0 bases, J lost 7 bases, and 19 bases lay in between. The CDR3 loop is CASSLEVRPELGTQYF. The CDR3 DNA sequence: TGCGCCAGCAGCTTGGAAGTCAGACCTGAACTAGGGACCCAGTACTTC.

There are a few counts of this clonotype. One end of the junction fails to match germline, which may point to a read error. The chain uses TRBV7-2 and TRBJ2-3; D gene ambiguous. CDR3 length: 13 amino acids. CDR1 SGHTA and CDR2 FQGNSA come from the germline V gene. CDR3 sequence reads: CASSLDPTATQYF. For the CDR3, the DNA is TGTGCCAGCAGCTTAGACCCAACAGCTACGCAGTATTTT.

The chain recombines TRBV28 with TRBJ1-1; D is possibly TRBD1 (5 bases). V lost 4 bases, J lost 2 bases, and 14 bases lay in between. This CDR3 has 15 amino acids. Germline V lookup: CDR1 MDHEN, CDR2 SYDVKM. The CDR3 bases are TGTGCCAGCAGTTACGCCGGGACGGCAAACACTGAAGCTTTCTTT. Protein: CASSYAGTANTEAFF.

CDR3 DNA: TGTGCCAGCTCACCGGACGGATACTCTGGGGCCAACGTCCTGACTTTC. It is translated as CASSPDGYSGANVLTF. The chain uses TRBV18 and TRBJ2-6; D remains unclear. V was clipped by 3 bases and J by 0 bases, with 9 bases between them. This CDR3 has 16 residues. Germline CDR1 and CDR2: KGHSH and LQKENI. The whole variable domain, remainder taken from reference TRBV18 and TRBJ2-6, is NAGVMQNPRHLVRRRGQEARLRCSPMKGHSHVYWYRQLPEEGLKFMVYLQKENIIDESGMPKERFSAEFPKEGPSILRIQQVVRGDSAAYFCASSPDGYSGANVLTFGAGSRLTVL.

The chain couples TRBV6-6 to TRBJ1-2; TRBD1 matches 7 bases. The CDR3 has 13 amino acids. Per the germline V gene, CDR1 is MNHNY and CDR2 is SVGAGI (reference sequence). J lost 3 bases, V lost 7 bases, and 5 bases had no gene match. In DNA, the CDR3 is TGTGCCAGCACCCCAGGGGGAGACTATGGCTACACCTTC. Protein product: CASTPGGDYGYTF.

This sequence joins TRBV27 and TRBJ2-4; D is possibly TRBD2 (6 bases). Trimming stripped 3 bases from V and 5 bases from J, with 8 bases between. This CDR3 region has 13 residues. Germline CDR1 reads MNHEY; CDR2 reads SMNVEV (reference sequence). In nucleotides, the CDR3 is TGTGCCAGCAGTTTGTGGGGGGAAAACATTCAGTACTTC. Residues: CASSLWGENIQYF.

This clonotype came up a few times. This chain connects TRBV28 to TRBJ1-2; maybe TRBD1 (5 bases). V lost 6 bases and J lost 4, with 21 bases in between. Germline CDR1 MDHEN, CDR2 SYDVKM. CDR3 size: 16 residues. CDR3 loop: CASSTPTGGSGYGYTF. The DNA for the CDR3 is TGTGCCAGCAGCACCCCCACGGGGGGGTCCGGCTATGGCTACACCTTC.

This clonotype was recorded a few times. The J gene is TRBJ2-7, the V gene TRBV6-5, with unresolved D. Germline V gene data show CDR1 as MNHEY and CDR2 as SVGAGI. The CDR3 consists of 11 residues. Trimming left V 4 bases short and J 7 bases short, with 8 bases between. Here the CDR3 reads CASSSIGEQYF. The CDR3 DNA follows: TGTGCCAGCAGTTCGATCGGGGAGCAGTACTTC.